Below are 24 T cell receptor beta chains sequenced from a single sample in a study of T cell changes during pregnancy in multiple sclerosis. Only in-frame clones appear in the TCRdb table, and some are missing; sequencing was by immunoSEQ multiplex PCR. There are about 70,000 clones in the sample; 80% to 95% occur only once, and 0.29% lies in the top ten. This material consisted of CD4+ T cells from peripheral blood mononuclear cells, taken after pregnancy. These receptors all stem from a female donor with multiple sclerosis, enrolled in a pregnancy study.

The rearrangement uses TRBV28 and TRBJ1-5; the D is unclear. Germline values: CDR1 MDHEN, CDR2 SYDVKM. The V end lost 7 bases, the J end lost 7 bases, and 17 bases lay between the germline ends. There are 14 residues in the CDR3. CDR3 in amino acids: CASTLDGARQPQHF. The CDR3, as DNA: TGTGCCAGCACCTTAGACGGAGCTCGGCAGCCCCAGCATTTT.

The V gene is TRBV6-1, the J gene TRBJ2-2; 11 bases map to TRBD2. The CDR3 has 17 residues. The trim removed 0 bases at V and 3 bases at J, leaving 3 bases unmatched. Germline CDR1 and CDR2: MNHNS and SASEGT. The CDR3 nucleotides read TGTGCCAGCAGTGAAGCGGTGACTAGCGGGGACACCGGGGAGCTGTTTTTT. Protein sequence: CASSEAVTSGDTGELFF.

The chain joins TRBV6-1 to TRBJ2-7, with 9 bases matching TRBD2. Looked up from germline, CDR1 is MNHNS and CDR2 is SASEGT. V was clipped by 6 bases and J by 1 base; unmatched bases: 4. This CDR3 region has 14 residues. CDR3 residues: CASSRTSESYEQYF. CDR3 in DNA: TGTGCCAGCAGCCGGACTAGCGAATCCTACGAGCAGTACTTC.

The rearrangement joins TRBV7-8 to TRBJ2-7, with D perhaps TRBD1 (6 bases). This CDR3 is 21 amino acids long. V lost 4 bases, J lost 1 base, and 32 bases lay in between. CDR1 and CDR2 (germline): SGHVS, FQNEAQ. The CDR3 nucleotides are TGTGCCAGCAGCTCCCCTACCCGATCCACCATACCCGGGACAAGATCCTACGAGCAGTACTTC. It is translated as CASSSPTRSTIPGTRSYEQYF.

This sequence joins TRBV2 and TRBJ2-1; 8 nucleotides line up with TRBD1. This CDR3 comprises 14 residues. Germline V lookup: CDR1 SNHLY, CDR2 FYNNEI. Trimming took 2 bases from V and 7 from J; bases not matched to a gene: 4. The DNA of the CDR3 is TGTGCCAGCAGTGAACAGGGGGCGGGAAATGAGCAGTTCTTC. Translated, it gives CASSEQGAGNEQFF.

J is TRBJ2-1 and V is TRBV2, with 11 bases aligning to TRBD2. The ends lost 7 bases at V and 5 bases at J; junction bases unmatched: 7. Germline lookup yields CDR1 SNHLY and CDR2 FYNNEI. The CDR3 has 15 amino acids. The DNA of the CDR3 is TGTGCCAGCACCGAACTAGCGGGAGAAGACAATGAGCAGTTCTTC. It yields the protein CASTELAGEDNEQFF.

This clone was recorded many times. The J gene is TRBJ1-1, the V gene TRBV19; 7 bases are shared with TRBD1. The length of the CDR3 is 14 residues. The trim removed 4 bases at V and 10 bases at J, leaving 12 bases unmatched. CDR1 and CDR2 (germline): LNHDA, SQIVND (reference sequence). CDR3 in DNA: TGTGCCAGTAGTACCCAAAAAACAGGGGTTGGAGCTTTCTTT. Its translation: CASSTQKTGVGAFF.

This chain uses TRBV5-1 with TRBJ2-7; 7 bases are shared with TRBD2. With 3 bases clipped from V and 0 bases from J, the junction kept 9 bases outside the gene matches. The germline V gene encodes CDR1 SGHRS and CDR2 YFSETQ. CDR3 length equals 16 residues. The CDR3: CASSSWEGVSSYEQYF. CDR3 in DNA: TGCGCCAGCAGCTCATGGGAGGGTGTCAGCTCCTACGAGCAGTACTTC.

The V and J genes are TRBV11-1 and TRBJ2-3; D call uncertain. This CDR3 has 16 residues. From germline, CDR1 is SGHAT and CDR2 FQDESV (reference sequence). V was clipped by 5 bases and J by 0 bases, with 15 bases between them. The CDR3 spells CASSSEVAFSTDTQYF. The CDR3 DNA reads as TGTGCCAGCAGCAGCGAGGTGGCGTTTAGCACAGATACGCAGTATTTT.

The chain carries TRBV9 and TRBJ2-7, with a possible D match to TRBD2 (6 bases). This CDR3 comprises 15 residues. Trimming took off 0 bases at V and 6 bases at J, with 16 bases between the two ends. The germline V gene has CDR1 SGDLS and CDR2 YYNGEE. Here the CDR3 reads CASSVVGGLAAEQYF. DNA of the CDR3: TGTGCCAGCAGCGTAGTAGGAGGGCTCGCGGCCGAGCAGTACTTC.

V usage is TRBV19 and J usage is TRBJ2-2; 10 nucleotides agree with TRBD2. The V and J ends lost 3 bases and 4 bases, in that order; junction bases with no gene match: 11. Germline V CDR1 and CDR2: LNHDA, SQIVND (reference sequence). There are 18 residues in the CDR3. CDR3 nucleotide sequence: TGTGCCAGTAGTATCCCGCCTAGCGGGGGCCGGGGCACCGGGGAGCTGTTTTTT. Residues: CASSIPPSGGRGTGELFF.

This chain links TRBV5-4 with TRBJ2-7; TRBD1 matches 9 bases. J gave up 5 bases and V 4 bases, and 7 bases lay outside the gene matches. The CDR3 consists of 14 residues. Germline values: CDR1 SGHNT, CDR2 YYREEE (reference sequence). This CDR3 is CASSLGQGRDEQYF. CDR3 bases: TGTGCCAGCAGCCTGGGACAGGGTCGGGACGAGCAGTACTTC.

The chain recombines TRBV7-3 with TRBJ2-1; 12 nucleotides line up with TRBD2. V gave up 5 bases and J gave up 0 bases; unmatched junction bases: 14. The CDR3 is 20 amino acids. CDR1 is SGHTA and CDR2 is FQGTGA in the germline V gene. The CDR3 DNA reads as TGTGCCAGCAGCCACCCGGGACTAGCGGGCGGCGATAGCTCCTACAATGAGCAGTTCTTC. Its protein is CASSHPGLAGGDSSYNEQFF.

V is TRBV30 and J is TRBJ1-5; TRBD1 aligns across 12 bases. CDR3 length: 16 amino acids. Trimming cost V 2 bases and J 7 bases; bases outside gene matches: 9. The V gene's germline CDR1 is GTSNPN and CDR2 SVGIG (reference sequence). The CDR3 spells CAWSPFGTGGRQPQHF. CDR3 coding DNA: TGTGCCTGGAGTCCCTTCGGGACAGGGGGCCGACAGCCCCAGCATTTT. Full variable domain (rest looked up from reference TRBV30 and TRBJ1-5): SQTIHQWPATLVQPVGSPLSLECTVEGTSNPNLYWYRQAAGRGLQLLFYSVGIGQISSEVPQNLSASRPQDRQFILSSKKLLLSDSGFYLCAWSPFGTGGRQPQHFGDGTRLSIL.

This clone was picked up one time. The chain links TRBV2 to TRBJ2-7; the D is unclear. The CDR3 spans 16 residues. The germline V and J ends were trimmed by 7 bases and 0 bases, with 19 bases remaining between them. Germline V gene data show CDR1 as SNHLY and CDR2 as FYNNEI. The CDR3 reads CASNPLRSISSYEQYF. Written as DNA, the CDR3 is TGTGCCAGCAACCCCTTACGGTCTATTAGCTCCTACGAGCAGTACTTC.

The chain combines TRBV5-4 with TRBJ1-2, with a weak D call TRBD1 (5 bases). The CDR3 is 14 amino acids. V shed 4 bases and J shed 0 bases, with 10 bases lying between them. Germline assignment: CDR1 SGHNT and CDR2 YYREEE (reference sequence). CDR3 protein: CASSVAGANYGYTF. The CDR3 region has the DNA TGTGCCAGCAGCGTGGCGGGGGCTAACTATGGCTACACCTTC.

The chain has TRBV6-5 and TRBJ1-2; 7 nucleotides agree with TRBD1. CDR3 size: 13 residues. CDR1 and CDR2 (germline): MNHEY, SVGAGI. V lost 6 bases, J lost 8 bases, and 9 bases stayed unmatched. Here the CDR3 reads CASSPDRVRGYTF. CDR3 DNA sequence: TGTGCCAGCAGCCCCGACAGGGTTCGGGGCTACACCTTC.

The DNA of the CDR3 is TGCGCCAGCAGCCAAGGGGTCCCGGGACAGGGGTCGGGGACTGAAGCTTTCTTT. Its translation is CASSQGVPGQGSGTEAFF. This sequence joins TRBV4-1 and TRBJ1-1; TRBD1 agrees at 10 bases. Germline-derived CDR1 and CDR2 are MGHRA and YSYEKL. The J segment lost 5 bases and the V segment lost 1 base, leaving 13 bases of the junction unmatched. The CDR3 consists of 18 residues.

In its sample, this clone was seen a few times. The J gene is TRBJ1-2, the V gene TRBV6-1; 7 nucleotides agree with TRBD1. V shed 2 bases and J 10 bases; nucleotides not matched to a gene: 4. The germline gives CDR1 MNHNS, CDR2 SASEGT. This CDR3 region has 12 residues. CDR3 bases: TGTGCCAGCAGTGAACTAACAGGGGACTACACCTTC. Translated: CASSELTGDYTF.

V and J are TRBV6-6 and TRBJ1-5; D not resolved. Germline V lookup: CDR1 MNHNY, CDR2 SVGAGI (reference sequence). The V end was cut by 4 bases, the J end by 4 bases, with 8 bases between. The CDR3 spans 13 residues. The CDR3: CASSSLYNQPQHF. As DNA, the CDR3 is TGTGCCAGCAGTTCCCTTTATAATCAGCCCCAGCATTTT.

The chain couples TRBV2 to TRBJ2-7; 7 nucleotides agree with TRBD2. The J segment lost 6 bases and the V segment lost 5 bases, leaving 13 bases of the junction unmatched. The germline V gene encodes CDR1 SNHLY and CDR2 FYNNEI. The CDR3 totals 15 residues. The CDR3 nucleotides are TGTGCCAGCAGTCTATTAAGCGGGAAATCGTCCGAGCAGTACTTC. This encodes CASSLLSGKSSEQYF. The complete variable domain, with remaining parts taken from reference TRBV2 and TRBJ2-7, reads EPEVTQTPSHQVTQMGQEVILRCVPISNHLYFYWYRQILGQKVEFLVSFYNNEISEKSEIFDDQFSVERPDGSNFTLKIRSTKLEDSAMYFCASSLLSGKSSEQYFGPGTRLTVT.

DNA of the CDR3: TGTGCCAGCAGCTTAGGGGCGGACAGTTCGGTCAATGAGCAGTTCTTC. Amino acid sequence: CASSLGADSSVNEQFF. The rearrangement links TRBV11-2 to TRBJ2-1; TRBD1 is a possible D gene (6 bases). CDR1 is SGHAT, CDR2 FQNNGV, per germline. There are 16 residues in the CDR3. V was trimmed by 1 base and J by 6 bases, leaving 16 bases between them.

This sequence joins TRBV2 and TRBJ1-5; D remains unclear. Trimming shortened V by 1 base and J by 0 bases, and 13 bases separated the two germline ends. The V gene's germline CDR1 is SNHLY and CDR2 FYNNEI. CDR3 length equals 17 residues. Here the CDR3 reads CASSEGWAKNSNQPQHF. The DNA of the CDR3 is TGTGCCAGCAGTGAAGGGTGGGCCAAAAATAGCAATCAGCCCCAGCATTTT.

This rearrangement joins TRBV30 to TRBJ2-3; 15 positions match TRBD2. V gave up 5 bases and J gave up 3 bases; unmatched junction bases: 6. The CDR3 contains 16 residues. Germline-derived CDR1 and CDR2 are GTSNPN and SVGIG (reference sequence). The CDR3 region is CAWAGLAGGRTDTQYF. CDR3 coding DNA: TGTGCCTGGGCCGGACTAGCGGGGGGGCGGACAGATACGCAGTATTTT.